A selection of T cell receptor beta chains follows, all from one sample in a study of lymphopenia after photon versus proton radiotherapy. The repertoire was sequenced with immunoSEQ multiplex PCR; TCRdb's copy has only in-frame clones and lacks some. The sample has about 16,000 clones, 70% to 90% seen once; the top ten hold over 55%. The specimen comprised peripheral blood, sampled from a patient treated with proton-based radiotherapy. These receptors all come from a woman in her sixties or seventies with cholangiocarcinoma. Some clones in this sample may be carry-over from other donors' samples. CDR3s include the opening cysteine and the closing phenylalanine or tryptophan. The D gene is left open where the match is weak. The listing skips clone size in some rows; elsewhere it reads once, few, many or a size class.

>TRBV7-8|-|TRBD2|TRBJ2-3
TGTGCCAGCAGCTTAGTTCTTACCGGGACTAGCGGGAACGCGGATACGCAGTATTTT
CASSLVLTGTSGNADTQYF
>TRBV10-3|-|-|TRBJ1-1
TGTGCCATCCGGGCAGGGGTTAGCACTGAAGCTTTCTTT
CAIRAGVSTEAFF
>TRBV6-5|-|TRBD1|TRBJ2-7
TGTGCCAGCAGTTATAATAGACAGGGGGCGTCTGAGCAGTACTTC
CASSYNRQGASEQYF
>TRBV2|-|TRBD2|TRBJ2-3
TGTGCCAGCAGTGAAGTCCTAGCGGGGCCTGGGGATACGCAGTATTTT
CASSEVLAGPGDTQYF
>TRBV19|few|-|TRBJ1-2
TGTGCCAGTAGTATCGGTCTGGGGGCGGCCTATGGCTACACCTTC
CASSIGLGAAYGYTF
>TRBV18|-|TRBD2|TRBJ2-1
TGTGCCAGCTCACCCGACCGAGGAGGGGAGGGTGAGCAGTTCTTC
CASSPDRGGEGEQFF
>TRBV6-6|-|-|TRBJ1-4
TGTGCCAGCAGTTCGAGAAATTCCATAGAAGAAGGACTGTTTTTT
CASSSRNSIEEGLFF
>TRBV5-4|-|TRBD1|TRBJ2-2
TGTGCCAGCAGCAAAGACAGGGGGGCCGGGGAGCTGTTTTTT
CASSKDRGAGELFF
>TRBV6-5|few|TRBD1|TRBJ1-2
TGTGCCAGCAGTCCTATATCCGGGACAGGTTTTGGCTACACCTTC
CASSPISGTGFGYTF
>TRBV7-2|-|-|TRBJ1-5
TGTGCCAGCAGCCCAGGGTCCGGGTGGAGCAATCAGCCCCAGCATTTT
CASSPGSGWSNQPQHF
>TRBV5-1|-|TRBD1|TRBJ2-7
TGCGCCAGCAGATTGACAGGGGATTCATACGAGCAGTACTTC
CASRLTGDSYEQYF
>TRBV10-3|-|TRBD1|TRBJ2-5
TGTGCCATCAGAGGGGGACAGGCGGAGACCCAGTACTTC
CAIRGGQAETQYF
>TRBV27|once|TRBD1|TRBJ1-4
TGTGCCAGCAGTTTGAATGGGGACAGTGTTCCAAAACTGTTTTTT
CASSLNGDSVPKLFF
>TRBV5-1|-|-|TRBJ2-3
TGCGCCAGCAGCCCCCTACGGGGAACAGATACGCAGTATTTT
CASSPLRGTDTQYF
>TRBV18|-|-|TRBJ1-3
TGTGCCAGCTCACCAACGGAACACGGAACCTCTGGAAACACCATATATTTT
CASSPTEHGTSGNTIYF
>TRBV7-9|-|TRBD2|TRBJ2-1
TGTGCCAGCAGCCCCGCCCTAGCGGGGGTCCTCAATGAGCAGTTCTTC
CASSPALAGVLNEQFF
>TRBV19|once|-|TRBJ2-1
TGTGCCAGTAGGCAACAGGGTTCCCTCTACAATGAGCAGTTCTTC
CASRQQGSLYNEQFF
>TRBV6-1|-|TRBD1|TRBJ2-3
TGTGCCAGCAGTGGGACAGGGGGCGCATCAGATACGCAGTATTTT
CASSGTGGASDTQYF
>TRBV6-5|-|-|TRBJ1-1
TGTGCCAGCAGTTACTCGGGGGGGCTCACTGAAGCTTTCTTT
CASSYSGGLTEAFF
>TRBV7-3|-|TRBD1|TRBJ1-1
TGTGCCAGCAGCATTAACGGACAGGCTGAAGCTTTCTTT
CASSINGQAEAFF
>TRBV5-1|-|-|TRBJ2-5
TGCGCCAGCAGGAATTCGGGAGAGGGAGAGACCCAGTACTTC
CASRNSGEGETQYF
>TRBV11-2|once|-|TRBJ2-5
TGTGCCAGCAGCGCCTCCCGACAGGTTCAAGAGACCCAGTACTTC
CASSASRQVQETQYF
>TRBV10-3|-|TRBD1|TRBJ1-5
TGTGCCATCAGTGGGACAGGGAGCGATCAGCCCCAGCATTTT
CAISGTGSDQPQHF
>TRBV7-2|-|TRBD2|TRBJ2-1
TGTGCCAGCAGCTTTGTAGCGGGATTCGTTAGGGATGAGCAGTTCTTC
CASSFVAGFVRDEQFF
>TRBV19|-|TRBD2|TRBJ2-2
TGTGCCAGTAGTAGACAGGGAGTTGGACTAGCGGGAGGAGGCGACACCGGGGAGCTGTTTTTT
CASSRQGVGLAGGGDTGELFF
>TRBV7-2|-|TRBD1|TRBJ1-3
TGTGCCAGCAGCGTAAGGGAGGGGGCCGGCTGGGGAAACACCATATATTTT
CASSVREGAGWGNTIYF
>TRBV5-1|-|-|TRBJ1-1
TGCGCCAGCAGACTAGGGGCCGTAGTTAACACTGAAGCTTTCTTT
CASRLGAVVNTEAFF
>TRBV30|-|-|TRBJ2-3
TGTGCCTGGAGCCCAAGGGACACAGATACGCAGTATTTT
CAWSPRDTDTQYF
>TRBV19|-|TRBD2|TRBJ2-7
TGTGCCAGTAGTATAAGCGGGGGGCCCTCCTACGAGCAGTACTTC
CASSISGGPSYEQYF
>TRBV4-1|-|-|TRBJ2-3
TGCGCCAGCAGCCCCGGGCCTCAAGACACAGATACGCAGTATTTT
CASSPGPQDTDTQYF
>TRBV4-2|-|TRBD1|TRBJ2-2
TGTGCCAGCAGCCAAGATGGGGACAGGGGCCTCGGGGAGCTGTTTTTT
CASSQDGDRGLGELFF
>TRBV7-9|-|-|TRBJ1-1
TGTGCCAGCAGCTTAGTAGTTGAAGCTTTCTTT
CASSLVVEAFF
>TRBV11-2|-|TRBD1|TRBJ1-1
TGTGCCAGCAGCTCCCCCGGGACAGGGGTGAACACTGAAGCTTTCTTT
CASSSPGTGVNTEAFF
>TRBV18|-|TRBD1|TRBJ1-2
TGTGCCAGCTCACGGGACAGGGGGAGTGAAGGCTACACCTTC
CASSRDRGSEGYTF
>TRBV14|-|-|TRBJ2-7
TGTGCCAGCAGCCAAGGGCGCAGGACGACCTACGAGCAGTACTTC
CASSQGRRTTYEQYF
>TRBV10-1|once|-|TRBJ2-1
TGCGCCAGCAGTGAGTCGGGCAGGGGACCCCACAATGAGCAGTTCTTC
CASSESGRGPHNEQFF
>TRBV2|few|-|TRBJ1-5
TGTGCCAGCAGAGGAGCGGGGGAGCCCCAGCATTTT
CASRGAGEPQHF
>TRBV28|-|-|TRBJ1-4
TGTGCCAGCAGTTTTCGGTGGGCAACTAATGAAAAACTGTTTTTT
CASSFRWATNEKLFF
>TRBV5-1|once|-|TRBJ1-1
TGCGCCAGCAGCTTGTGGGGACGTGACACTGAAGCTTTCTTT
CASSLWGRDTEAFF
>TRBV7-8|-|-|TRBJ2-2
TGTGCCAGCAGCTCCAGACATGAGTCCGGGGAGCTGTTTTTT
CASSSRHESGELFF
>TRBV7-2|-|-|TRBJ1-2
TGTGCCAGCAGCTTAGGGGGGGTAAAGGCCTATGGCTACACCTTC
CASSLGGVKAYGYTF
>TRBV29-1|-|TRBD2|TRBJ2-1
TGCAGCGTGGGGGGACTAGAGGGTTCCGAGGGGCAGTTCTTC
CSVGGLEGSEGQFF
>TRBV20-1|-|-|TRBJ1-2
TGCAGCGCGACAGACAACTATGGCTACACCTTC
CSATDNYGYTF
>TRBV7-9|-|-|TRBJ2-1
TGTGCCAGCAGCCCTCGACGGGGTTCCTACAATGAGCAGTTCTTC
CASSPRRGSYNEQFF
>TRBV10-1|-|-|TRBJ2-2
TGCGCCAGCTCACTTGGCGGTAGGAAGTCCGGGGAGCTGTTTTTT
CASSLGGRKSGELFF
>TRBV15|once|-|TRBJ1-1
TGTGCCACCAGCAGTGGTACCCGAGCCACTGAAGCTTTCTTT
CATSSGTRATEAFF
>TRBV19|-|TRBD1|TRBJ1-3
TGTGCCAGTAGTCCTAACAGGGGGCTTGGAAACACCATATATTTT
CASSPNRGLGNTIYF
>TRBV9|-|TRBD1|TRBJ1-3
TGTGCCAGCAGCGTAGGACAGGGTAGGACTGGAAACACCATATATTTT
CASSVGQGRTGNTIYF
>TRBV2|-|-|TRBJ1-5
TGTGCCAGCAGTGAACGGTCAGCAGATCAGCCCCAGCATTTT
CASSERSADQPQHF
>TRBV19|-|-|TRBJ2-7
TGTGCCAGTAGTATCTCGGCTAGCAGGTCCTACGAGCAGTACTTC
CASSISASRSYEQYF
>TRBV5-6|-|TRBD2|TRBJ2-2
TGTGCCAGCAGCTTCTCCCCGGGACTAGCGGGGGTTACCGGGGAGCTGTTTTTT
CASSFSPGLAGVTGELFF
>TRBV7-3|few|-|TRBJ1-2
TGTGCCAGCAGGCAGGGGTTATGGGATGGCTACACCTTC
CASRQGLWDGYTF
>TRBV19|-|-|TRBJ1-2
TGTGCCAGTAGTATTGGAGGGCCTTATGGCTACACCTTC
CASSIGGPYGYTF
>TRBV10-1|-|-|TRBJ2-1
TGCGCCAGCAGTGACCAACGGCTGAAACGTGAGCAGTTCTTC
CASSDQRLKREQFF
>TRBV7-2|-|-|TRBJ2-3
TGTGCCAGCAGCCCGGACGGCACTAGCACAGATACGCAGTATTTT
CASSPDGTSTDTQYF
>TRBV15|-|-|TRBJ1-4
TGTGCCACCAGCAGGGTGTGGGCCCCTGGGGAAAAACTGTTTTTT
CATSRVWAPGEKLFF